Given below is one T cell receptor beta chain in context. Germline V gives CDR1 SGHTA, CDR2 FQGNSA. Trimming removed 1 base from V and 4 bases from J; junction bases left unmatched: 6. This CDR3 region has 15 residues. The data are from a study of radiotherapy plus CTLA-4 blockade in lung cancer. Repertoires were generated with immunoSEQ multiplex PCR, while TCRdb's copy carries only in-frame clones and drops some. The sample shows roughly 120,000 clones, nearly 80% of them seen only once. The receptor's source is a human donor with non-small cell lung cancer who had a partial response to radiotherapy plus ipilimumab. The chain carries TRBV7-2 and TRBJ1-2, with 7 bases aligning to TRBD1. The sample consisted of peripheral blood, taken from a patient treated with radiotherapy plus ipilimumab. The CDR3, as DNA: TGTGCCAGCAGCTTAGGGTCGACAGGGCCCTATGGCTACACCTTC. Translating gives CASSLGSTGPYGYTF.